A selection of T cell receptor beta chains follows, all from one sample in a study of persistence of HIV-infected CD4 T cells. The assay was immunoSEQ multiplex PCR, and TCRdb's table has in-frame clones only and misses some. The sample records 35,000 to 45,000 clones, roughly 89% being singletons. Their antigens are not known. Sequencing used CD4+ T cells sorted from PBMCs after 18-hour stimulation, obtained from a patient who received antiretroviral therapy. The receptor source for this set is an adult man with HIV who was CMV-seropositive. Both conserved end residues are part of each CDR3. The D gene is left open where the match is weak. Rows may omit the clone size; those that give it use once, few, many or a size class.

j_gene | d_gene | abundance | len | v_gene | CDR3aa | CDR3nt
TRBJ1-2 | - | - | 14 | TRBV19 | CASSLGTVNYGYTF | TGTGCCAGTAGTTTGGGGACCGTTAACTATGGCTACACCTTC
TRBJ2-3 | - | - | 14 | TRBV7-2 | CASSLGSTTDTQYF | TGTGCCAGCAGCTTAGGTAGCACCACAGATACGCAGTATTTT
TRBJ2-2 | TRBD2 | - | 15 | TRBV5-1 | CASSLLGLDTGELFF | TGCGCCAGCAGCTTGCTGGGACTAGACACCGGGGAGCTGTTTTTT
TRBJ1-2 | - | - | 13 | TRBV28 | CASSSTAPAGYTF | TGTGCCAGCAGTTCGACAGCCCCCGCTGGCTACACCTTC
TRBJ1-2 | - | once | 14 | TRBV5-1 | CASRPPDRPECYTF | TGCGCCAGCAGACCTCCGGACCGCCCTGAGTGCTACACCTTC
TRBJ2-2 | - | - | 15 | TRBV9 | CASSVATTSAGELFF | TGTGCCAGCAGCGTAGCTACGACCAGCGCCGGGGAGCTGTTTTTT
TRBJ1-2 | - | - | 14 | TRBV7-8 | CASSRGGSNYGYTF | TGTGCCAGCAGCAGGGGGGGCAGTAACTATGGCTACACCTTC
TRBJ2-7 | TRBD1 | - | 12 | TRBV18 | CASSLGQSEQYF | TGTGCCAGCTCACTGGGACAGAGCGAGCAGTACTTC
TRBJ2-2 | TRBD1 | - | 15 | TRBV27 | CASSSGQGMSGELFF | TGTGCCAGCAGTTCAGGACAGGGGATGTCCGGGGAGCTGTTTTTT
TRBJ2-5 | - | - | 16 | TRBV18 | CASSPSSTLAGETQYF | TGTGCCAGCTCACCCTCCAGTACACTAGCCGGTGAGACCCAGTACTTC
TRBJ2-7 | - | few | 11 | TRBV6-1 | CASSEAYEQYF | TGTGCCAGCAGTGAAGCCTACGAGCAGTACTTC
TRBJ1-1 | - | - | 13 | TRBV30 | CAWREGLNTEAFF | TGTGCCTGGAGAGAAGGGCTGAACACTGAAGCTTTCTTT
TRBJ1-1 | TRBD1 | - | 18 | TRBV5-4 | CASSLGGQGSPPNTEAFF | TGTGCCAGCAGCTTGGGGGGACAGGGATCTCCTCCGAACACTGAAGCTTTCTTT
TRBJ2-7 | - | - | 14 | TRBV9 | CASSSGGTSYEQYF | TGTGCCAGCAGCTCAGGGGGGACCTCCTACGAGCAGTACTTC
TRBJ1-2 | - | - | 15 | TRBV14 | CASSQDLVANYGYTF | TGTGCCAGCAGCCAAGATCTGGTAGCTAACTATGGCTACACCTTC
TRBJ1-1 | TRBD1 | - | 14 | TRBV11-3 | CASSPGTGSTEAFF | TGTGCCAGCAGCCCCGGGACAGGGAGCACTGAAGCTTTCTTT
TRBJ2-5 | TRBD1 | - | 15 | TRBV7-2 | CASSLVDRGQETQYF | TGTGCCAGCAGCTTAGTGGACAGGGGACAAGAGACCCAGTACTTC
TRBJ2-2 | - | - | 13 | TRBV2 | CASRLHDTGELFF | TGTGCCAGCAGGTTGCATGACACCGGGGAGCTGTTTTTT
TRBJ1-1 | - | - | 13 | TRBV10-3 | CAISISDGSEAFF | TGTGCCATCAGTATCTCGGACGGTTCTGAAGCTTTCTTT
TRBJ1-1 | - | - | 15 | TRBV30 | CAWRGKQGDGTEAFF | TGTGCCTGGAGGGGAAAACAGGGAGATGGCACTGAAGCTTTCTTT
TRBJ2-3 | - | - | 14 | TRBV24-1 | CATSDPRGTDTQYF | TGTGCCACCAGTGATCCCCGAGGCACAGATACGCAGTATTTT
TRBJ2-7 | - | - | 14 | TRBV15 | CATSRSSEAYEQYF | TGTGCCACCAGCCGATCTAGCGAGGCCTACGAGCAGTACTTC
TRBJ2-5 | TRBD1 | - | 14 | TRBV19 | CASSPDRGRRAQYF | TGTGCCAGTAGTCCCGACAGGGGTCGGCGGGCCCAGTACTTC
TRBJ1-2 | TRBD1 | - | 15 | TRBV6-4 | CASRRRDRGDYGYTF | TGTGCCAGCAGACGCCGGGACAGGGGTGACTATGGCTACACCTTC
TRBJ2-5 | - | - | 14 | TRBV7-6 | CASSQWTWQETQYF | TGTGCCAGCAGCCAATGGACGTGGCAAGAGACCCAGTACTTC
TRBJ2-3 | TRBD1 | - | 14 | TRBV29-1 | CSFVGTGVTDTQYF | TGCAGCTTTGTGGGGACAGGGGTCACAGATACGCAGTATTTT
TRBJ1-2 | - | - | 13 | TRBV19 | CASREGINYGYTF | TGTGCCAGTAGGGAGGGGATTAACTATGGCTACACCTTC
TRBJ2-7 | TRBD2 | - | 17 | TRBV19 | CASRTRVGGGVDHEQYF | TGTGCCAGTAGAACCCGAGTGGGCGGGGGGGTGGATCACGAGCAGTACTTC
TRBJ1-1 | - | - | 15 | TRBV7-2 | CASSLGGGMNTEAFF | TGTGCCAGCAGCTTAGGGGGGGGTATGAACACTGAAGCTTTCTTT
TRBJ2-7 | TRBD1 | - | 14 | TRBV6-5 | CASSYGTGGYEQYF | TGTGCCAGCAGTTACGGGACAGGGGGCTACGAGCAGTACTTC
TRBJ1-2 | TRBD1 | - | 15 | TRBV30 | CAWSVPRQGKGGYTF | TGTGCCTGGAGTGTACCGAGACAGGGGAAAGGGGGCTACACCTTC
TRBJ1-5 | - | once | 20 | TRBV4-1 | CASSQDEIIRGPWSNQPQHF | TGCGCCAGCAGCCAAGATGAGATAATCCGGGGCCCCTGGAGCAATCAGCCCCAGCATTTT
TRBJ1-2 | TRBD1 | - | 13 | TRBV10-3 | CASSGTGGDGYTF | TGTGCCAGTTCCGGGACAGGGGGCGATGGCTACACCTTC
TRBJ2-1 | - | - | 15 | TRBV11-1 | CASSLRRNSYNEQFF | TGTGCCAGCAGCTTACGCAGGAACTCCTACAATGAGCAGTTCTTC
TRBJ2-7 | TRBD1 | - | 18 | TRBV10-3 | CAISGTADRDGGSYEQYF | TGTGCCATCAGTGGAACCGCGGACAGGGATGGGGGCTCCTACGAGCAGTACTTC
TRBJ2-7 | - | - | 15 | TRBV27 | CASSFSSSGPYEQYF | TGTGCCAGCAGTTTTTCGTCTAGTGGGCCCTACGAGCAGTACTTC
TRBJ2-1 | - | - | 16 | TRBV5-1 | CASSWADGSSYNEQFF | TGCGCCAGCAGCTGGGCGGACGGTAGCTCCTACAATGAGCAGTTCTTC
TRBJ2-7 | TRBD1 | - | 15 | TRBV5-1 | CASSKGRDRGYEQYF | TGCGCCAGCAGCAAGGGGCGGGACAGGGGATACGAGCAGTACTTC
TRBJ2-7 | - | - | 13 | TRBV29-1 | CSATLTGYYEQYF | TGCAGCGCCACCCTGACAGGCTACTACGAGCAGTACTTC
TRBJ2-5 | TRBD1 | - | 14 | TRBV5-1 | CASSLSRDRGTQYF | TGCGCCAGCAGCTTGAGTAGGGACAGGGGCACCCAGTACTTC
TRBJ1-5 | - | - | 13 | TRBV2 | CASSPNGGQPQHF | TGTGCCAGCAGTCCTAATGGAGGTCAGCCCCAGCATTTT
TRBJ1-2 | - | - | 13 | TRBV19 | CASSIQAVAGYTF | TGTGCCAGTAGTATACAGGCAGTCGCTGGCTACACCTTC
TRBJ1-4 | - | once | 14 | TRBV2 | CASSPGNSNEKLFF | TGTGCCAGCAGTCCAGGGAATTCTAATGAAAAACTGTTTTTT
TRBJ2-5 | - | once | 13 | TRBV5-4 | CASSPGARETQYF | TGTGCCAGCAGCCCAGGGGCGCGGGAGACCCAGTACTTC
TRBJ2-7 | - | - | 11 | TRBV5-8 | CASSESYEQYF | TGTGCCAGCAGCGAGTCCTACGAGCAGTACTTC
TRBJ1-3 | TRBD1 | - | 17 | TRBV10-3 | CAISPGTGSLSGNTIYF | TGTGCCATCAGTCCAGGGACAGGGTCCCTCTCTGGAAACACCATATATTTT
TRBJ2-7 | - | - | 14 | TRBV6-5 | CASSYGDTSYEQYF | TGTGCCAGCAGTTACGGGGACACTTCCTACGAGCAGTACTTC